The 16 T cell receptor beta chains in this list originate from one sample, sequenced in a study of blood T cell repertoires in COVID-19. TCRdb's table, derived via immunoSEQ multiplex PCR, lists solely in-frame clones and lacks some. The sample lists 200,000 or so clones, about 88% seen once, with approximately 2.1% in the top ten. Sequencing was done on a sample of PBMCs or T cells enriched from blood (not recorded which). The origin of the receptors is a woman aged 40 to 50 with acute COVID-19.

The CDR3 DNA sequence: TGTGCCAGCAGCTTGAGAGGAGGACTTGGATCGCCCCAGCATTTT. It yields the protein CASSLRGGLGSPQHF. This rearrangement joins TRBV5-5 to TRBJ1-5; D uncertain. CDR3 length: 15 residues. Trimming shortened V by 1 base and J by 9 bases, and 17 bases separated the two germline ends. Germline V gene lookup returns CDR1 SGHKS and CDR2 YYEKEE (reference sequence).

The CDR3 nucleotides read TGTGCCACCAGTGACAATCCCGGGACAGGGGCCGGGACCCAGTACTTC. This encodes CATSDNPGTGAGTQYF. The chain recombines TRBV24-1 with TRBJ2-5, with 10 bases fitting TRBD1. This CDR3 is 16 amino acids long. CDR1 is KGHDR, CDR2 SFDVKD, per germline. After removal of 4 bases from V and 7 bases from J, the junction contained 11 bases not matched to a gene.

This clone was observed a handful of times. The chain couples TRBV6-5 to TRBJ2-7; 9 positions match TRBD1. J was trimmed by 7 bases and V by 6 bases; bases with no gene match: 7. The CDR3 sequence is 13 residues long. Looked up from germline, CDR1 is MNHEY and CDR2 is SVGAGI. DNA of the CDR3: TGTGCCAGCAGGAACAGACAGGGGGGGGAGCAGTACTTC. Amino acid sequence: CASRNRQGGEQYF.

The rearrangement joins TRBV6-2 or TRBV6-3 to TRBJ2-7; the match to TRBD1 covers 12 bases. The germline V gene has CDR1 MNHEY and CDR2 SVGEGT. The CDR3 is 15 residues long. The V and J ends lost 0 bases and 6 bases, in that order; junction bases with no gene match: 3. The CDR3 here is CASSYSGQGASEQYF. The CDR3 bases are TGTGCCAGCAGTTACTCGGGACAGGGGGCGAGCGAGCAGTACTTC.

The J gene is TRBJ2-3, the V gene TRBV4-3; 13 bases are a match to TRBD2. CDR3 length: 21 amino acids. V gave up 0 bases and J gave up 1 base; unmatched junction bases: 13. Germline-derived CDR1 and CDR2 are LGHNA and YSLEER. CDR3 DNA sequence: TGCGCCAGCAGCCAAGATTGGGCCACTAGCGGGAGGGCCCAGGGCACAGATACGCAGTATTTT. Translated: CASSQDWATSGRAQGTDTQYF.

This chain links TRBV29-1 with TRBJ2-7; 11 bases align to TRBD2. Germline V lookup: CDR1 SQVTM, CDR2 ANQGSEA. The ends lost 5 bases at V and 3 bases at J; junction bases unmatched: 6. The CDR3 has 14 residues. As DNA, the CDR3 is TGCAGCGTTTATCTAGCGGGAGGTAGCTACGAGCAGTACTTC. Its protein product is CSVYLAGGSYEQYF.

The CDR3 loop is CASSRELQQRTSYNEQFF. CDR3 nucleotide sequence: TGCGCCAGCAGCAGGGAGCTACAACAACGAACCTCCTACAATGAGCAGTTCTTC. This chain uses TRBV5-1 with TRBJ2-1; possible D gene TRBD2, 5 bases. Germline V lookup: CDR1 SGHRS, CDR2 YFSETQ. With 4 bases removed from V and 0 bases from J, the gap between germline ends came to 20 bases. This CDR3 is 18 amino acids long. Using reference TRBV5-1 and TRBJ2-1 for the parts outside the CDR3, the full variable domain is KAGVTQTPRYLIKTRGQQVTLSCSPISGHRSVSWYQQTPGQGLQFLFEYFSETQRNKGNFPGRFSGRQFSNSRSEMNVSTLELGDSALYLCASSRELQQRTSYNEQFFGPGTRLTVL.

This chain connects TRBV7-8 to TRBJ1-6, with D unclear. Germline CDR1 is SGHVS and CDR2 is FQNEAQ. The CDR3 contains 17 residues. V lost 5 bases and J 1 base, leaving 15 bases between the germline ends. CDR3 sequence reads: CASSPSVLVSYNSPLHF. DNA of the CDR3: TGTGCCAGCAGCCCCAGTGTGCTAGTGTCCTATAATTCACCCCTCCACTTT. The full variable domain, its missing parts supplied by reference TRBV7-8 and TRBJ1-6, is GAGVSQSPRYKVAKRGQDVALRCDPISGHVSLFWYQQALGQGPEFLTYFQNEAQLDKSGLPSDRFFAERPEGSVSTLKIQRTQQEDSAVYLCASSPSVLVSYNSPLHFGNGTRLTVT.

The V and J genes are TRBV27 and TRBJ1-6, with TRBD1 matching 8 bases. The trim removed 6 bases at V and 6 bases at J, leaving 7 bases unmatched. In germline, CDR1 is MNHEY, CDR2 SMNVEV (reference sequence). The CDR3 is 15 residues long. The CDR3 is CASRIRDRSNSPLHF. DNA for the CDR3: TGTGCCAGCAGAATCCGGGACAGGTCTAATTCACCCCTCCACTTT.

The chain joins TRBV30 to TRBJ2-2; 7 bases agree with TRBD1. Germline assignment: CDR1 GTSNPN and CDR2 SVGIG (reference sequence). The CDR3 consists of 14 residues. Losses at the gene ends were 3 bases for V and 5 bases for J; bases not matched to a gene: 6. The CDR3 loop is CAWRPGQQTGELFF. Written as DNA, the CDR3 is TGTGCCTGGAGACCGGGACAGCAAACCGGGGAGCTGTTTTTT.

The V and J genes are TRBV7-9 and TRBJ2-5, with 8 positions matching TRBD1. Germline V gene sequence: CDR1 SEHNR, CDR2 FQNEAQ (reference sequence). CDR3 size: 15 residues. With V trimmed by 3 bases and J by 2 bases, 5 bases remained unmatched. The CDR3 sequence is CASSFDRGQQETQYF. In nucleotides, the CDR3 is TGTGCCAGCAGCTTTGACAGGGGACAGCAAGAGACCCAGTACTTC.

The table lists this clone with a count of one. The chain's CDR3 is CASSRGQGTTYEQYF. The CDR3 nucleotides read TGTGCCAGCAGCCGGGGACAGGGGACTACCTACGAGCAGTACTTC. The V and J genes are TRBV11-2 and TRBJ2-7; 10 nucleotides line up with TRBD1. Looked up from germline, CDR1 is SGHAT and CDR2 is FQNNGV. This CDR3 spans 15 amino acids. Germline trimming cut 5 bases from V and 2 bases from J; bases unmatched to any gene: 6. The full variable domain, in which reference TRBV11-2 and TRBJ2-7 provide the parts outside the CDR3, is EAGVAQSPRYKIIEKRQSVAFWCNPISGHATLYWYQQILGQGPKLLIQFQNNGVVDDSQLPKDRFSAERLKGVDSTLKIQPAKLEDSAVYLCASSRGQGTTYEQYFGPGTRLTVT.

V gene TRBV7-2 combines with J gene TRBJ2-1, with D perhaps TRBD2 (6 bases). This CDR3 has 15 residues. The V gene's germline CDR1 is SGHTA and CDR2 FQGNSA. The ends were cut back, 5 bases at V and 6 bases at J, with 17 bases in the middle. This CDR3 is CASSPRFGRINEQFF. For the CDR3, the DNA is TGTGCCAGCAGCCCCCGATTCGGGAGAATCAATGAGCAGTTCTTC.

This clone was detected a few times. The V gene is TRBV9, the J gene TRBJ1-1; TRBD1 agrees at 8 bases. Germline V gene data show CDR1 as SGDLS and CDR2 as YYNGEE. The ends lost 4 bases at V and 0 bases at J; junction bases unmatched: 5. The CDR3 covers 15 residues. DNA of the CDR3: TGTGCCAGCAGCACCAGGACAGGGATGAACACTGAAGCTTTCTTT. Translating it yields CASSTRTGMNTEAFF.

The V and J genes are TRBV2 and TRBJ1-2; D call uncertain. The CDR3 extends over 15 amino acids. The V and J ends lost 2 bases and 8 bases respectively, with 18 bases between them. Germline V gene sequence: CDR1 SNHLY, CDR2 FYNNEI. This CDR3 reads CASSEKSTGDKGYTF. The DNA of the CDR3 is TGTGCCAGCAGTGAAAAGAGTACGGGAGATAAAGGCTACACCTTC.

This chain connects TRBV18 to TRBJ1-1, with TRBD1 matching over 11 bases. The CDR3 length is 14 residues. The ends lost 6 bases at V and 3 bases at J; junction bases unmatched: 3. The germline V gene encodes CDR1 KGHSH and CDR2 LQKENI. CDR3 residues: CASSRTGGYTEAFF. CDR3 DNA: TGTGCCAGCTCTCGGACAGGGGGCTACACTGAAGCTTTCTTT.